This T cell receptor beta chain derives from a study of OX40 agonist ivuxolimab in advanced cancers. Across the study: Administration of intravenous ivuxolimab to patients occurred every 2 weeks at 0.01 to 10 mg/kg. A partial response was reached by three patients: one with hepatocellular carcinoma and two with cutaneous melanoma.

CDR1 is SQVTM and CDR2 is ANQGSEA in the germline V gene. The CDR3 totals 14 residues. After removal of 8 bases from V and 3 bases from J, the junction contained 11 bases not matched to a gene. This table comes from immunoSEQ multiplex PCR, and its TCRdb copy is limited to in-frame clones, with some not included. The sample records 55,000 to 85,000 clones, approximately 90% being singletons. Whole-study findings and limits: There were, on average, more expanded clones in CD8+ T cells than in CD4+.

Turning to this clone: Its cognate antigen is unknown.

Patients were ruled out by autoimmune disease history or systemic immunosuppression. This specimen was CD4+ or CD8+ T cells sorted from blood, taken in a trial of the OX40 agonist ivuxolimab. The V and J genes are TRBV29-1 and TRBJ2-5, with 8 bases lining up with TRBD2. This receptor was identified in an adult with an advanced solid tumor such as melanoma, head and neck, liver or kidney cancer. The CDR3 DNA sequence: TGCAGCTATGATGGGCGGGGGGCCGAAGAGACCCAGTACTTC. Translated, it gives CSYDGRGAEETQYF.